One and the same sample provided the 23 T cell receptor beta chains below, sequenced in a study of CD8 T cells in Susac syndrome. The authors reverse transcribed roughly 0.5 to 1 ug RNA with random hexamers. In TCRdb, the immunoSEQ multiplex PCR reads were re-called with MiXCR into one record per CDR3 protein. The table has around 77,000 distinct CDR3 sequences, nearly 96% seen once. Sequenced input: CD4+ T cells from PBMCs. The receptors come from a human donor with multiple sclerosis.

The chain has TRBV12-3 or TRBV12-4 and TRBJ2-3, with 7 bases lining up with TRBD1. The CDR3 extends over 14 amino acids. J was trimmed by 2 bases and V by 6 bases; bases with no gene match: 5. CDR3 nucleotides: TGTGCCAGCAGAAGACAGGGAAACACAGATACGCAGTATTTT. Translating it yields CASRRQGNTDTQYF.

The chain links TRBV12-3 or TRBV12-4 to TRBJ1-5, with D tentatively TRBD1 (5 bases). The CDR3 contains 14 residues. Trimming took 2 bases from V and 2 from J, leaving 7 bases between them. CDR3 region: CASSLLQGNQPQHF. The CDR3 nucleotides are TGTGCCAGCAGTTTACTACAGGGCAATCAGCCCCAGCATTTT.

The J gene is TRBJ2-1, the V gene TRBV2, with D possibly being TRBD1 (6 bases). Per germline, CDR1 SNHLY and CDR2 FYNNEI. V gave up 2 bases and J gave up 9 bases, with 14 bases separating them. The length of the CDR3 is 14 residues. The CDR3: CASSERAGVGEQFF. The CDR3 nucleotides read TGTGCCAGCAGTGAAAGGGCAGGGGTCGGTGAGCAGTTCTTC.

The chain employs TRBV5-6 and TRBJ2-1, with 8 bases lining up with TRBD1. The CDR3 loop spans 13 amino acids. Germline assignment: CDR1 SGHDT and CDR2 YYEEEE. J was trimmed by 7 bases and V by 3 bases; bases with no gene match: 3. CDR3 nucleotide sequence: TGTGCCAGCAGCTGGAGACAGGGGAATGAGCAGTTCTTC. It is translated as CASSWRQGNEQFF. The full variable domain, its missing parts supplied by reference TRBV5-6 and TRBJ2-1, is DAGVTQSPTHLIKTRGQQVTLRCSPKSGHDTVSWYQQALGQGPQFIFQYYEEEERQRGNFPDRFSGHQFPNYSSELNVNALLLGDSALYLCASSWRQGNEQFFGPGTRLTVL.

The V call is TRBV29-1, the J call TRBJ1-1, with TRBD1 matching 7 bases. The CDR3 has 14 amino acids. The germline V gene has CDR1 SQVTM and CDR2 ANQGSEA. Losses at the gene ends were 4 bases for V and 1 base for J; bases not matched to a gene: 6. The CDR3: CSVAHRGGNTEAFF. The CDR3, as DNA: TGCAGCGTTGCACACAGGGGAGGGAACACTGAAGCTTTCTTT.

V and J are TRBV12-3 or TRBV12-4 and TRBJ2-1, with TRBD2 matching over 9 bases. The J segment lost 1 base and the V segment lost 3 bases, leaving 4 bases of the junction unmatched. The CDR3 runs to 16 residues. The CDR3 sequence: CASSFLLAGSYNEQFF. DNA for the CDR3: TGTGCCAGCAGTTTCCTGCTAGCGGGGTCCTACAATGAGCAGTTCTTC.

The rearrangement links TRBV7-9 to TRBJ1-5; 8 bases match TRBD1. CDR3 size: 17 residues. The germline CDR1 and CDR2 sequences are SEHNR and FQNEAQ (reference sequence). Trimming removed 5 bases from V and 10 bases from J; junction bases left unmatched: 19. The CDR3 sequence is CASSGKGTGGRGGPQHF. The CDR3 bases are TGTGCCAGCAGCGGGAAAGGGACAGGCGGCAGAGGAGGTCCCCAGCATTTT.

In nucleotides, the CDR3 is TGCAGTGCCCTAGGGGGACAGAACACAGATACGCAGTATTTT. It is translated as CSALGGQNTDTQYF. This chain links TRBV20-1 with TRBJ2-3, with 7 bases lining up with TRBD1. The junction had 8 bases not matched to a gene; V was cut back by 6 bases and J by 2 bases. The germline V gene has CDR1 DFQATT and CDR2 SNEGSKA (reference sequence). The CDR3 covers 14 residues.

The table lists this clonotype with a count of one. This sequence joins TRBV30 and TRBJ1-2; the match to TRBD1 covers 8 bases. The junction had 4 bases not matched to a gene; V was cut back by 1 base and J by 0 bases. CDR1 and CDR2 from the germline V gene are GTSNPN and SVGIG (reference sequence). The CDR3 runs 15 residues. The CDR3 spells CAWSGGQGANYGYTF. In DNA form, the CDR3 reads TGTGCCTGGAGTGGAGGACAGGGTGCTAACTATGGCTACACCTTC.

The chain carries TRBV5-1 and TRBJ2-5; possibly TRBD2 for D (5 bases). Trimming removed 1 base from V and 0 bases from J, with 13 bases in between. Per the germline V gene, CDR1 is SGHRS and CDR2 is YFSETQ. The CDR3 is 16 amino acids. The CDR3 here is CASSLSLGRYQETQYF. The CDR3 DNA is TGCGCCAGCAGCTTGTCACTAGGACGGTACCAAGAGACCCAGTACTTC.

J is TRBJ1-5 and V is TRBV7-8; TRBD1 is a possible D gene (6 bases). The CDR3 loop spans 17 amino acids. V gave up 0 bases and J gave up 0 bases, with 12 bases separating them. Germline V gene data show CDR1 as SGHVS and CDR2 as FQNEAQ. The CDR3 protein is CASSLAGGGLSNQPQHF. CDR3 nucleotide sequence: TGTGCCAGCAGCTTAGCGGGCGGGGGGCTTAGCAATCAGCCCCAGCATTTT.

This clonotype showed up just a few times. The chain combines TRBV5-6 with TRBJ2-7, with 11 bases aligning to TRBD2. The CDR3 sequence is 14 residues long. The germline CDR1 and CDR2 sequences are SGHDT and YYEEEE. With 4 bases clipped from V and 4 bases from J, the junction kept 4 bases outside the gene matches. CDR3 nucleotide sequence: TGTGCCAGCAGCCTAACTAGCGGGGGTTACGAGCAGTACTTC. Its protein is CASSLTSGGYEQYF. The full variable domain, in which reference TRBV5-6 and TRBJ2-7 provide the parts outside the CDR3, is DAGVTQSPTHLIKTRGQQVTLRCSPKSGHDTVSWYQQALGQGPQFIFQYYEEEERQRGNFPDRFSGHQFPNYSSELNVNALLLGDSALYLCASSLTSGGYEQYFGPGTRLTVT.

This clonotype showed up just once. The chain has TRBV3-1 and TRBJ2-7; D may be TRBD2 (5 bases). The J call is doubtful: the DNA matches TRBJ2-1 better. Germline V gives CDR1 LGHDT, CDR2 YNNKEL (reference sequence). This CDR3 comprises 15 residues. The DNA for the CDR3 is TGTGCCAGCAGCCAAGGGGCGACTGATTCGGGGGAGCAGTTCTTC. Its translation: CASSQGATDSGEQFF.

This clonotype showed up just once. CDR3 sequence: CASSPASGGLQETQYF. CDR3 DNA: TGTGCCAGCAGCCCGGCTAGCGGGGGCCTACAAGAGACCCAGTACTTC. The chain uses TRBV3-1 and TRBJ2-5; 10 nucleotides line up with TRBD2. With 4 bases clipped from V and 2 bases from J, the junction kept 7 bases outside the gene matches. The CDR3 is 16 residues long. Per the germline V gene, CDR1 is LGHDT and CDR2 is YNNKEL (reference sequence).

The chain uses TRBV5-1 and TRBJ2-7; TRBD1 matches at 9 bases. V lost 1 base, J lost 5 bases, and 7 bases stayed unmatched. The CDR3 is made up of 15 amino acids. Germline V gene data show CDR1 as SGHRS and CDR2 as YFSETQ. The CDR3 sequence: CASSLSRTGDHEQYF. DNA for the CDR3: TGCGCCAGCAGCTTGTCTCGGACAGGGGACCACGAGCAGTACTTC.

V gene TRBV11-3 combines with J gene TRBJ2-5; TRBD2 is a possible D gene (5 bases). V shed 5 bases and J shed 9 bases, with 19 bases lying between them. CDR3 length equals 14 residues. Germline V CDR1 and CDR2: SGHNT, YENEEA. CDR3 DNA sequence: TGTGCCAGCAGCCCAGCACGGGGTGAAAGACCCCAGTACTTC. Its protein product is CASSPARGERPQYF.

J is TRBJ1-5 and V is TRBV30; D gene unclear. CDR3 length equals 14 residues. V lost 0 bases and J 2 bases, leaving 8 bases between the germline ends. Germline V gives CDR1 GTSNPN, CDR2 SVGIG (reference sequence). The DNA of the CDR3 is TGTGCCTGGAGTGTTGGTAGGGGCAATCAGCCCCAGCATTTT. Amino acids: CAWSVGRGNQPQHF. Full variable domain (remainder filled in from reference TRBV30 and TRBJ1-5): SQTIHQWPATLVQPVGSPLSLECTVEGTSNPNLYWYRQAAGRGLQLLFYSVGIGQISSEVPQNLSASRPQDRQFILSSKKLLLSDSGFYLCAWSVGRGNQPQHFGDGTRLSIL.

For the CDR3, the DNA is TGTGCCAGCAGCCAAGATTCGGGGGGCGGTGTGCAGTACTTC. Its translation: CASSQDSGGGVQYF. The chain uses TRBV3-1 and TRBJ2-7; TRBD2 is a possible D gene (7 bases). Per the germline V gene, CDR1 is LGHDT and CDR2 is YNNKEL (reference sequence). The CDR3 has 14 residues. V dropped 0 bases and J dropped 9 bases, with 15 bases sitting between them.

The CDR3, as DNA: TGCGCCAGCAGCCCAACTAGCGGGGGATTTGAGACCCAGTACTTC. Translation: CASSPTSGGFETQYF. This sequence joins TRBV5-1 and TRBJ2-5; 11 bases match TRBD2. CDR3 length: 15 residues. J gave up 5 bases and V 4 bases, and 7 bases lay outside the gene matches. The germline V gene encodes CDR1 SGHRS and CDR2 YFSETQ.

This clonotype was observed once. The V gene is TRBV28, the J gene TRBJ1-4; unclear D gene. The length of the CDR3 is 16 residues. V was shortened by 4 bases and J by 2 bases, with 14 bases between the two germline ends. Germline loops: CDR1 MDHEN, CDR2 SYDVKM. This chain's CDR3 is CASSSPRSTTNEKLFF. The CDR3 nucleotides read TGTGCCAGCAGTTCCCCCCGGAGCACGACTAATGAAAAACTGTTTTTT.

This rearrangement joins TRBV5-4 to TRBJ2-2; D may be TRBD1 (6 bases). Germline values: CDR1 SGHNT, CDR2 YYREEE (reference sequence). This CDR3 contains 15 residues. Between the trimmed V and J ends, which lost 2 bases and 8 bases, there was a span of 16 bases. The CDR3 region has the DNA TGTGCCAGCAGCTTTACCCCCCTGGGGGCAGGGGAGCTGTTTTTT. Translated, it gives CASSFTPLGAGELFF.

The chain employs TRBV7-6 and TRBJ2-7; no firm D call. Germline V gene data show CDR1 as SGHVS and CDR2 as FNYEAQ. Trimming stripped 1 base from V and 0 bases from J, with 10 bases between. CDR3 length: 15 amino acids. The CDR3 loop is CASSLDDGFSYEQYF. The CDR3 DNA follows: TGTGCCAGCAGCTTAGACGACGGATTCTCCTACGAGCAGTACTTC.

CDR3 sequence reads: CASSQDANRGHGYTF. The DNA for the CDR3 is TGTGCCAGCAGCCAAGACGCCAACAGGGGGCATGGCTACACCTTC. J is TRBJ1-2 and V is TRBV3-1; 9 bases are a match to TRBD1. The CDR3 runs 15 residues. Germline CDR1 reads LGHDT; CDR2 reads YNNKEL (reference sequence). Trimming removed 0 bases from V and 6 bases from J; junction bases left unmatched: 5.